A selection of T cell receptor beta chains follows, all from one sample in a study of cytomegalovirus exposure and HLA in healthy donors. TCRdb's table, derived via immunoSEQ multiplex PCR, lists solely in-frame clones and lacks some. The data show around 190,000 clones, about 81% seen once. The sequencing input was PBMCs. Every receptor here comes from a woman younger than 45 in good health and CMV-seronegative. Both conserved end residues are part of each CDR3. The D gene is left open where the match is weak. Clone size, where shown, is once, few, many, or a class for clones that have expanded.

d_call: .; v_call: TRBV10-3; j_call: TRBJ1-1; clone_size: .; cdr3_nt: TGTGCCATCAGTGAGTCGATGTTGAAGGGCGGGATGAACACTGAAGCTTTCTTT; cdr3_aa: CAISESMLKGGMNTEAFF
d_call: .; v_call: TRBV9; j_call: TRBJ1-3; clone_size: .; cdr3_nt: TGTGCCAGCAGCGTAGCTGGCCCCAGCTCTGGAAACACCATATATTTT; cdr3_aa: CASSVAGPSSGNTIYF
d_call: TRBD2; v_call: TRBV6-5; j_call: TRBJ2-1; clone_size: .; cdr3_nt: TGTGCCAGCAGTTCTGGACTAGCGCGGGAGCAGTTCTTC; cdr3_aa: CASSSGLAREQFF
d_call: TRBD2; v_call: TRBV25-1; j_call: TRBJ2-1; clone_size: .; cdr3_nt: TGTGCCAGCAAGACTAGCGGGGGGGCGTTTGAGCAGTTCTTC; cdr3_aa: CASKTSGGAFEQFF
d_call: TRBD2; v_call: TRBV2; j_call: TRBJ2-3; clone_size: .; cdr3_nt: TGTGCCAGCAGCTCCGCCCCTAGCGGGAGCACAGATACGCAGTATTTT; cdr3_aa: CASSSAPSGSTDTQYF
d_call: .; v_call: TRBV30; j_call: TRBJ1-1; clone_size: .; cdr3_nt: TGTGCCTGGAGTTGGGGGGGCACTGAAGCTTTCTTT; cdr3_aa: CAWSWGGTEAFF
d_call: TRBD1; v_call: TRBV18; j_call: TRBJ2-7; clone_size: .; cdr3_nt: TGTGCCAGCTCAACAAGACAGGGGACCGAGCAGTACTTC; cdr3_aa: CASSTRQGTEQYF
d_call: TRBD1; v_call: TRBV18; j_call: TRBJ2-3; clone_size: .; cdr3_nt: TGTGCCAGCTCACCAATGACAGGGGGCGCAGATACGCAGTATTTT; cdr3_aa: CASSPMTGGADTQYF
d_call: .; v_call: TRBV4-1; j_call: TRBJ1-4; clone_size: few; cdr3_nt: TGCGCCAGCAGCCAAGGAGGTGGAAAACTGTTTTTT; cdr3_aa: CASSQGGGKLFF
d_call: .; v_call: TRBV6-1; j_call: TRBJ1-1; clone_size: .; cdr3_nt: TGTGCCAGCAGTGACGGCGGGGAGAACACTGAAGCTTTCTTT; cdr3_aa: CASSDGGENTEAFF
d_call: TRBD1; v_call: TRBV7-9; j_call: TRBJ1-2; clone_size: .; cdr3_nt: TGTGCCAGCAGCTTACAGGGGGCTCAAGGCTACACCTTC; cdr3_aa: CASSLQGAQGYTF
d_call: TRBD2; v_call: TRBV2; j_call: TRBJ2-7; clone_size: .; cdr3_nt: TGTGCCACCATTAGCGGGAACTCCTACGAGCAGTACTTC; cdr3_aa: CATISGNSYEQYF
d_call: .; v_call: TRBV30; j_call: TRBJ2-1; clone_size: .; cdr3_nt: TGTGCCTGGAGCCAGGGACTCGGCTACAATGAGCAGTTCTTC; cdr3_aa: CAWSQGLGYNEQFF
d_call: TRBD1; v_call: TRBV5-4; j_call: TRBJ2-7; clone_size: .; cdr3_nt: TGTGCCAGCAGCTTACCGGGACAGGGGGCCCACGAGCAGTACTTC; cdr3_aa: CASSLPGQGAHEQYF
d_call: .; v_call: TRBV19; j_call: TRBJ1-6; clone_size: few; cdr3_nt: TGTGCCAGTAGTATATCACGGGGGGACCTTAATTCACCCCTCCACTTT; cdr3_aa: CASSISRGDLNSPLHF
d_call: .; v_call: TRBV6-5; j_call: TRBJ2-1; clone_size: .; cdr3_nt: TGTGCCAGCAGCCGAAAAGACTGGGTCTACAATGAGCAGTTCTTC; cdr3_aa: CASSRKDWVYNEQFF
d_call: TRBD1; v_call: TRBV7-2; j_call: TRBJ1-1; clone_size: .; cdr3_nt: TGTGCCAGCAGCACCCAGGGGGCGGAGTTCTCTGAAGCTTTCTTT; cdr3_aa: CASSTQGAEFSEAFF
d_call: .; v_call: TRBV6-1; j_call: TRBJ1-1; clone_size: .; cdr3_nt: TGTGCCAGCAGTGAAGCGCTACGACGAGGGGGCACTGAAGCTTTCTTT; cdr3_aa: CASSEALRRGGTEAFF
d_call: .; v_call: TRBV5-4; j_call: TRBJ2-7; clone_size: .; cdr3_nt: TGTGCCAGCAGCTTCGGACAGACAATTTACGAGCAGTACTTC; cdr3_aa: CASSFGQTIYEQYF
d_call: .; v_call: TRBV5-1; j_call: TRBJ1-2; clone_size: few; cdr3_nt: TGCGCCAGCAGCTTGGTACCAGGGAATGGCTACACCTTC; cdr3_aa: CASSLVPGNGYTF
d_call: .; v_call: TRBV7-2; j_call: TRBJ2-7; clone_size: .; cdr3_nt: TGTGCCAGCAGCTTAAGAGGCGGGATCTCCTACGAGCAGTACTTC; cdr3_aa: CASSLRGGISYEQYF
d_call: .; v_call: TRBV6-5; j_call: TRBJ1-4; clone_size: .; cdr3_nt: TGTGCCAGCAGTTACTCGGGGGGGGCTAATGAAAAACTGTTTTTT; cdr3_aa: CASSYSGGANEKLFF
d_call: .; v_call: TRBV5-4; j_call: TRBJ2-7; clone_size: few; cdr3_nt: TGTGCCAGCAGCCCGCGGGACGGTACCTACGAGCAGTACTTC; cdr3_aa: CASSPRDGTYEQYF
d_call: .; v_call: TRBV6-1; j_call: TRBJ1-2; clone_size: .; cdr3_nt: TGTGCCAGCAGCGCATTCTCGACCGACTTTGGCTACACCTTC; cdr3_aa: CASSAFSTDFGYTF
d_call: TRBD1; v_call: TRBV18; j_call: TRBJ2-3; clone_size: .; cdr3_nt: TGTGCCAGCTCACCACAGGGGGCGATGACAGATACGCAGTATTTT; cdr3_aa: CASSPQGAMTDTQYF
d_call: .; v_call: TRBV6-5; j_call: TRBJ2-4; clone_size: .; cdr3_nt: TGTGCCAGCAGGGGTGGCGGGAAAAACATTCAGTACTTC; cdr3_aa: CASRGGGKNIQYF
d_call: .; v_call: TRBV2; j_call: TRBJ2-2; clone_size: .; cdr3_nt: TGTGCCAGCAGTGAGGGCAGGGTAATCGGGGAGCTGTTTTTT; cdr3_aa: CASSEGRVIGELFF
d_call: TRBD2; v_call: TRBV29-1; j_call: TRBJ2-1; clone_size: .; cdr3_nt: TGCAGCGTATCTAGCGGGAGGGCCGATGAGCAGTTCTTC; cdr3_aa: CSVSSGRADEQFF
d_call: TRBD1; v_call: TRBV4-2; j_call: TRBJ2-7; clone_size: .; cdr3_nt: TGTGCCAGCAGCATACCAACAGGGGGCGGAGAGCAGTACTTC; cdr3_aa: CASSIPTGGGEQYF